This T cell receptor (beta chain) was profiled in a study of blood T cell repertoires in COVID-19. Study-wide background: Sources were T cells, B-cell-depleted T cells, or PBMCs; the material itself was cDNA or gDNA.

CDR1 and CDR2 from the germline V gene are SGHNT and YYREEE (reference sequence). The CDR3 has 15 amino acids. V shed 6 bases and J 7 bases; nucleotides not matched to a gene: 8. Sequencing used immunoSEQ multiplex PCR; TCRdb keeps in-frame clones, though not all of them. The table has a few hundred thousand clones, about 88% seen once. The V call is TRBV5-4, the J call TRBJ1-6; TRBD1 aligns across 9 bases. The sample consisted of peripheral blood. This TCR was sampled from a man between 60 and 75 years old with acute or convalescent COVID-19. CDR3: CASTQQGAWNSPLHF. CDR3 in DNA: TGTGCCAGCACCCAACAGGGGGCTTGGAATTCACCCCTCCACTTT.